This T cell receptor (beta chain) originates from a study of CD4 T cells in relation to SARS-CoV-2 and coronaviruses. Sequencing was performed with immunoSEQ multiplex PCR; in TCRdb, only in-frame clones are kept and a portion is missing. The table lists about 20,000 clones, 60% to 85% of them singletons. Turning to this clone: The antigen is not known.

The CDR3 covers 15 residues. In germline, CDR1 is GTSNPN, CDR2 SVGIG (reference sequence). V lost 3 bases and J lost 5; bases outside the gene matches: 9. The unexposed donors gave CD4+ T cells in about 2011-2019, prior to COVID-19. CD4+ T cells were isolated from the cells after about ten days of culture. Sequenced input: CD4+ T cells from PBMCs, cultured in vitro. The chain uses TRBV30 and TRBJ2-7, with 11 bases identical to TRBD1. This receptor was taken from a human donor in good health. This CDR3 reads CAWRGRDRGLHEQYF. The CDR3 bases are TGTGCCTGGAGAGGGCGGGACAGGGGGTTACACGAGCAGTACTTC.